These T cell receptor beta chains were read from a single sample in a study of T cell responses to AZD1222 COVID-19 vaccine. The protocol was immunoSEQ multiplex PCR, while the TCRdb copy is restricted to in-frame clones and leaves out a portion. The profile shows approximately 210,000 clones, roughly 92% of them singletons. The sequenced sample was peripheral blood, obtained 28 days after the second AZD1222 dose. The receptors here all came from an adult who received the AZD1222 COVID-19 vaccine. Each CDR3 is given with its conserved first and last residue. The D gene is left open where the match is weak. Not every row has a clone size; where given, it reads once, few, many or a size class.

D: NA; V: TRBV28; J: TRBJ2-3; size: NA; DNA: TGTGCCAGCAAAACTAGCCGGGATACGCAGTATTTT; CDR3: CASKTSRDTQYF
D: TRBD1; V: TRBV6-1; J: TRBJ2-7; size: NA; DNA: TGTGCCAGCAGTGGAATGGTCGAGGGGGCGGCCTACGAGCAGTACTTC; CDR3: CASSGMVEGAAYEQYF
D: NA; V: TRBV5-6; J: TRBJ2-5; size: few; DNA: TGTGCCAGCAGCTGGGGACTGTCGGGGGCCCAGTACTTC; CDR3: CASSWGLSGAQYF
D: NA; V: TRBV11-2; J: TRBJ1-3; size: few; DNA: TGTGCCAGCAGCTTAGAACAGGGTACTGGAAACACCATATATTTT; CDR3: CASSLEQGTGNTIYF
D: TRBD1; V: TRBV9; J: TRBJ2-1; size: NA; DNA: TGTGCCAGCAGCCCCTCCACAGGGGGATACAATGAGCAGTTCTTC; CDR3: CASSPSTGGYNEQFF
D: TRBD1; V: TRBV28; J: TRBJ1-5; size: NA; DNA: TGTGCCAGCAGTTTACAGGGGGCGGATCATCAGCCCCAGCATTTT; CDR3: CASSLQGADHQPQHF
D: NA; V: TRBV7-2; J: TRBJ2-5; size: once; DNA: TGTGCCAGCACTCCGGGCGCGGGGACCCAGTACTTC; CDR3: CASTPGAGTQYF
D: TRBD1; V: TRBV6-5; J: TRBJ1-2; size: NA; DNA: TGTGCCAGCAGTATATCCGGGACAGGGTTTTCTGGCTACACCTTC; CDR3: CASSISGTGFSGYTF
D: TRBD1; V: TRBV28; J: TRBJ1-1; size: NA; DNA: TGTGCCAGCAGTTTACTGGACAGGGACACTGAAGCTTTCTTT; CDR3: CASSLLDRDTEAFF
D: NA; V: TRBV4-2; J: TRBJ2-2; size: NA; DNA: TGTGCCAGCAGCCAACCTCCGGGCGGAGCGAACACCGGGGAGCTGTTTTTT; CDR3: CASSQPPGGANTGELFF
D: NA; V: TRBV30; J: TRBJ1-2; size: NA; DNA: TGTGCCTGGACTTTGGGAGGGTATAGATCTTCTACCTTC; CDR3: CAWTLGGYRSSTF
D: TRBD1; V: TRBV5-1; J: TRBJ1-2; size: NA; DNA: TGCGCCAGCAGCTTAGGCCCGGGACAGGGGTATGGCTACACCTTC; CDR3: CASSLGPGQGYGYTF
D: TRBD2; V: TRBV19; J: TRBJ2-1; size: NA; DNA: TGTGCCAGTAGTTCCAGACTAGCGGGACACAATGAGCAGTTCTTC; CDR3: CASSSRLAGHNEQFF
D: NA; V: TRBV3-1/TRBV3-2; J: TRBJ1-1; size: NA; DNA: TGTGCCAGCAGCCAACCCGGCGGGCATACTGAAGCTTTCTTT; CDR3: CASSQPGGHTEAFF
D: TRBD2; V: TRBV6-5; J: TRBJ2-5; size: NA; DNA: TGTGCCAGCAGTTCAACAAGCGGGACCCCAGAGACCCAGTACTTC; CDR3: CASSSTSGTPETQYF
D: NA; V: TRBV9; J: TRBJ2-1; size: NA; DNA: TGTGCCAGCAGCGTAGACTCCGCGGGACGGGAGCAGTTCTTC; CDR3: CASSVDSAGREQFF
D: NA; V: TRBV29-1; J: TRBJ1-3; size: NA; DNA: TGCAGCGTCCTGACACAAGCAGGCACCATATATTTT; CDR3: CSVLTQAGTIYF
D: NA; V: TRBV15; J: TRBJ2-7; size: NA; DNA: TGTGCCACCAGCTGGGGAGAGGACGAGCAGTACTTC; CDR3: CATSWGEDEQYF
D: TRBD2; V: TRBV7-6; J: TRBJ2-1; size: NA; DNA: TGTGCCAGCACGTATAACGCGGGAGGAGGCAATGAGCAGTTCTTC; CDR3: CASTYNAGGGNEQFF
D: NA; V: TRBV7-9; J: TRBJ2-3; size: NA; DNA: TGTGCCAGCAACAAAAAATGGTCCGTGGGGGCTCGTAACACAGATACGCAGTATTTT; CDR3: CASNKKWSVGARNTDTQYF
D: TRBD1; V: TRBV25-1; J: TRBJ2-3; size: NA; DNA: TGTGCCAGCAGTCTGACAGGGTCTAGCACAGATACGCAGTATTTT; CDR3: CASSLTGSSTDTQYF
D: NA; V: TRBV18; J: TRBJ2-1; size: NA; DNA: TGTGCCAGCTCCCCAGGAGACTTCTACAATGAGCAGTTCTTC; CDR3: CASSPGDFYNEQFF
D: TRBD1; V: TRBV28; J: TRBJ1-5; size: NA; DNA: TGTGCCAGCAGTACCTGGACAGGGGGAAATAGCAATCAGCCCCAGCATTTT; CDR3: CASSTWTGGNSNQPQHF
D: TRBD1; V: TRBV4-1; J: TRBJ1-5; size: NA; DNA: TGCGCCAGCAGCCAAGTTACAGGGGGAAATCAGCCCCAGCATTTT; CDR3: CASSQVTGGNQPQHF
D: NA; V: TRBV21-1; J: TRBJ1-3; size: NA; DNA: TGTGCCAGCCCCAAATTTGGGGGCATGAGAAACACCATATATTTT; CDR3: CASPKFGGMRNTIYF
D: NA; V: TRBV7-9; J: TRBJ2-3; size: NA; DNA: TGTGCCAGCAGCCGGGCGTCTAGCACAGATACGCAGTATTTT; CDR3: CASSRASSTDTQYF
D: NA; V: TRBV6-1; J: TRBJ2-1; size: NA; DNA: TGTGCCAGCAGTGAATTTACCTCCGCCTTACTCTACAATGAGCAGTTCTTC; CDR3: CASSEFTSALLYNEQFF
D: TRBD2; V: TRBV2; J: TRBJ2-1; size: NA; DNA: TGTGCCAGCAACCCAGCGGGGACGCAATTTGAGCAGTTCTTC; CDR3: CASNPAGTQFEQFF
D: TRBD2; V: TRBV27; J: TRBJ2-7; size: NA; DNA: TGTGCCAGCAGTTTTGCGGGAGTAGTCGACGAGCAGTACTTC; CDR3: CASSFAGVVDEQYF
D: TRBD1; V: TRBV7-2; J: TRBJ1-2; size: NA; DNA: TGTGCCAGCAGCTCCGACAGGGGCTATGGCTACACCTTC; CDR3: CASSSDRGYGYTF
D: NA; V: TRBV5-1; J: TRBJ1-2; size: NA; DNA: TGCGCCAGCAGCTTGGGGTATCATGGCTACACCTTC; CDR3: CASSLGYHGYTF
D: NA; V: TRBV21-1; J: TRBJ1-3; size: few; DNA: TGTGCCAGCAGCAAAGTCCAAGGGGGCATCGCTGGAAACACCATATATTTT; CDR3: CASSKVQGGIAGNTIYF
D: NA; V: TRBV28; J: TRBJ2-7; size: NA; DNA: TGTGCCAGCAGCCGTCCTGGTGGCCTCATCTACGAGCAGTACTTC; CDR3: CASSRPGGLIYEQYF
D: TRBD1; V: TRBV2; J: TRBJ1-5; size: few; DNA: TGTGCCAGCAGTGGGACAGGGGGCACTCAGCCCCAGCATTTT; CDR3: CASSGTGGTQPQHF
D: NA; V: TRBV7-3; J: TRBJ2-7; size: NA; DNA: TGTGCCAGCAGCTGGCTGGTTGGCCCAGGCCACGAGCAGTACTTC; CDR3: CASSWLVGPGHEQYF
D: TRBD2; V: TRBV7-3; J: TRBJ2-5; size: NA; DNA: TGTGCCAGCAGCTTAAATGCGGGAGCTCAAGAGACCCAGTACTTC; CDR3: CASSLNAGAQETQYF
D: NA; V: TRBV7-2; J: TRBJ1-5; size: NA; DNA: TGTGCCAGCAGCTTACCGAGGGAGGATCAGCCCCAGCATTTT; CDR3: CASSLPREDQPQHF
D: NA; V: TRBV28; J: TRBJ2-5; size: NA; DNA: TGTGCCAGCAGTCTAGCCCAAGAGACCCAGTACTTC; CDR3: CASSLAQETQYF
D: TRBD1; V: TRBV28; J: TRBJ1-1; size: NA; DNA: TGTGCCAGCAGGTATAAGACAGGGAGGCACACTGAAGCTTTCTTT; CDR3: CASRYKTGRHTEAFF
D: NA; V: TRBV6-5; J: TRBJ1-2; size: NA; DNA: TGTGCCAGCAGCTCGTCCCGGAGCGGCTACACCTTC; CDR3: CASSSSRSGYTF
D: TRBD2; V: TRBV11-3; J: TRBJ2-1; size: NA; DNA: TGTGCCAGCAGCTTAGGTAGATTAGCGGGAGGTTTTGGGGAGCAGTTCTTC; CDR3: CASSLGRLAGGFGEQFF
D: NA; V: TRBV29-1; J: TRBJ1-1; size: once; DNA: TGCAGCGTTCGGGAGGGATCGGGGAACACTGAAGCTTTCTTT; CDR3: CSVREGSGNTEAFF
D: TRBD2; V: TRBV24-1; J: TRBJ2-7; size: NA; DNA: TGTGCCACCGGGGAGGGACCCGAGCAGTACTTC; CDR3: CATGEGPEQYF
D: NA; V: TRBV18; J: TRBJ1-2; size: NA; DNA: TGTGCCAGCTCACCACTGCTGGCTGAGGACTATGGCTACACCTTC; CDR3: CASSPLLAEDYGYTF
D: TRBD1; V: TRBV28; J: TRBJ1-2; size: once; DNA: TGTGCCAGCACGGACAGGGGGCGTCGTAACTATGGCTACACCTTC; CDR3: CASTDRGRRNYGYTF